This T cell receptor (beta chain) was captured in a study of T-cell memory formation after mild COVID-19 (dated by TCRdb to the early 2020s). Regarding the complete study: Most TCR sequence clusters were specific to one of the two donors. Longitudinal TCRalpha and TCRbeta repertoire sequencing tracked T-cell clones expanding and contracting after mild COVID-19 in a couple of donors. Two young, previously healthy adult volunteers made up the cohort, one male and one female.

Sequencing relied on an Illumina NovaSeq 6000. cDNA libraries for TCRalpha and TCRbeta were prepared by 5'RACE using constant-segment primers, with sample barcodes and unique molecular identifiers added. RNA was extracted from every sample with Trizol reagent. Library amplification was performed in two PCR steps, and a second sample barcode and Illumina TruSeq adapters were introduced in the second step. Sequencing of the libraries was done on an Illumina NovaSeq, producing 2 x 150 bp paired-end reads. Under the source paper's analysis protocol: Demultiplexing of reads and collapsing into UMI-guided consensus sequences were performed with migec v1.2.7. With mixcr v2.1.11, UMI consensuses were aligned to TRA and TRB V and J templates and assembled into clonotypes. A clonotype was counted as expanded or contracted only when both edgeR and NoisET called the clonotype significant, with the noise models trained on biological replicates. For edgeR calls, the thresholds were a false discovery rate-adjusted p below 0.01 and a log2 fold-change of 1. As an exploratory analysis of dynamics, max-normalized trajectories of the 1000 most abundant clonotypes were examined with PCA combined with hierarchical clustering. Each responding clone was given a CD4 or CD8 phenotype based on the CD4+ and CD8+ repertoires, which had been sequenced separately. TCRdb itself trimmed the public reads at Q25 with fastp, ran MiXCR and retained productive beta chains. Records with the same CDR3 protein are collapsed into one entry carrying the most frequent genes and DNA. TCRdb, rather than the study authors, made the V and J calls. This sample is represented by 280,000 or so distinct CDR3 sequences; around 8% of them were singletons. The ten biggest clones cover less than 25% of the sample.

PBMCs were isolated by Ficoll-Paque density gradient centrifugation. The paper's findings and limits, for the study overall: SARS-CoV-2 specificity was not confirmed for the second-wave clones peaking on day 37. Some responding clones were detected in pre-infection memory, suggesting pre-existing cross-reactive memory T cells joined the SARS-CoV-2 response. Balanced CD4/CD8 phenotypes were observed for clones contracting from day 15 to 85, whereas a bias towards CD4+ was observed for a second wave of clones expanding from day 15 to 37. Contracting CD4+ clones were found mainly in CM and EM memory subsets, while CD8+ clones were enriched in EMRA. Only two mild cases were covered by the study, and larger cohorts that include severe cases with pre-infection samples were considered necessary.

This clonotype has ten or more counts. There is no known antigen for this receptor. No much larger clone is present one base from it, and per-base qualities are unavailable. This sequence originates from a man aged 18 to 29 who had mild COVID-19 (a few samples of this study predate the infection). The sample titles of this study are shuffled in the database, so cell type and time point are left out; the donor was told from shared clones. Sequencing was carried out using PBMCs or a T cell subset sorted from them (not recorded which).

The CDR3 region reads CASSFQGGGETQYF. The DNA sequence is as follows: TGTGCCAGCAGCTTCCAGGGGGGCGGGGAGACCCAGTACTTC. The rearranged segments are TRBV7-2 and TRBJ2-5; the best D guess is TRBD1, with 7 bases matching. Between the V and J ends, shortened by 3 bases and 5 bases respectively, the junction contains 13 bases. The germline V gene gives CDR1 as SGHTA and CDR2 as FQGNSA. Spanning cysteine to phenylalanine, the CDR3 consists of 14 amino acids. The DNA shown is the 42-base CDR3, in frame from base 1.